The sequence of this T cell receptor beta chain was determined in a study of T cells in Graves' hyperthyroidism and ophthalmopathy. Study-wide results and limits: Blood also held most thyroid clonotypes expanded beyond 0.001. Model output signaled ophthalmopathy a median around 6.9 months ahead of onset.

Active moderate-to-severe ophthalmopathy, Clinical Activity Score at least 3, NOSPECS at least 4, under 3 months' duration. Using RNA transcripts as the source, TCR beta CDR3 regions were amplified. TCR CDR3 regions were first amplified by RT-PCR with HTBI primers. TCRdb itself ran the multiplex PCR reads through MiXCR, one entry per CDR3 protein. The data hold 330,000 or so distinct CDR3 sequences, with approximately 19% observed a single time. The CDR3 is 17 amino acids. Germline V gene lookup returns CDR1 SGHRS and CDR2 YFSETQ. Trimming shortened V by 3 bases and J by 1 base, and 19 bases separated the two germline ends. This clonotype showed up many times. No antigen is known for it.

This clonotype originated in a man aged 50 to 60 with Graves' ophthalmopathy. V is TRBV5-1 and J is TRBJ1-1; D perhaps matches TRBD1 (5 bases). What was sequenced was blood. CDR3 sequence reads: CASSWRELGEQNTEAFF. CDR3 DNA: TGCGCCAGCAGCTGGAGGGAATTAGGGGAACAGAACACTGAAGCTTTCTTT.